One sample yielded the 11 T cell receptor beta chains listed below, sequenced in a study of T cell changes during pregnancy in multiple sclerosis (dated by TCRdb to the late 2010s). The library was obtained by the immunoSEQ multiplex PCR assay. TCRdb mirrors the immuneACCESS table, restricted to in-frame sequences. Some clones are absent from its copies; in checked studies, under half trace to an unresolved V gene, and the reason for the others is unknown. This sample is represented by 30,000 or so clones; roughly 87% of them were singletons. About 11% of the sample comes from the top ten. The specimen comprised CD8+ T cells from peripheral blood mononuclear cells, sampled in the second trimester of pregnancy. The receptor set was obtained from a female donor with multiple sclerosis, enrolled in a pregnancy study.

The rearrangement joins TRBV5-1 to TRBJ2-1, with 8 bases identical to TRBD1. This CDR3 spans 14 amino acids. Germline-derived CDR1 and CDR2 are SGHRS and YFSETQ. The ends lost 8 bases at V and 6 bases at J; junction bases unmatched: 10. The CDR3 sequence is CASTPGGVFNEQFF. The DNA for the CDR3 is TGCGCCAGTACGCCAGGGGGCGTTTTCAATGAGCAGTTCTTC.

This chain links TRBV27 with TRBJ2-2; 9 positions agree with TRBD1. Germline-derived CDR1 and CDR2 are MNHEY and SMNVEV (reference sequence). The CDR3 contains 16 residues. V gave up 6 bases and J gave up 3 bases; unmatched junction bases: 8. The DNA for the CDR3 is TGTGCCAGCAGCCCCGGGACAGGGAGTTACACCGGGGAGCTGTTTTTT. Amino acids: CASSPGTGSYTGELFF.

The chain carries TRBV6-4 and TRBJ1-1; D perhaps matches TRBD1 (6 bases). Germline V gene data show CDR1 as MRHNA and CDR2 as SNTAGT. V lost 6 bases and J lost 6, with 14 bases in between. CDR3 length equals 13 residues. This CDR3 reads CASSRGEGSEAFF. In DNA, the CDR3 is TGTGCCAGCAGCAGGGGCGAGGGGTCTGAAGCTTTCTTT.

V and J are TRBV5-6 and TRBJ1-6; the D gene is possibly TRBD1 (5 bases). V dropped 1 base and J dropped 3 bases, with 8 bases sitting between them. This CDR3 region has 15 residues. CDR1 and CDR2 from the germline V gene are SGHDT and YYEEEE. Written as DNA, the CDR3 is TGTGCCAGCAGCTTGAGGGGCAGCTATAATTCACCCCTCCACTTT. It specifies CASSLRGSYNSPLHF.

The rearrangement uses TRBV25-1 and TRBJ2-1, with 11 bases matching TRBD2. With 5 bases clipped from V and 7 bases from J, the junction kept 7 bases outside the gene matches. CDR1 is MGHDK and CDR2 is SYGVNS in the germline V gene. The length of the CDR3 is 15 residues. The CDR3 DNA sequence: TGTGCCAGCAGTAGCGCTAGCGGGAGGAAAAATGAGCAGTTCTTC. Protein product: CASSSASGRKNEQFF.

This sequence joins TRBV4-1 and TRBJ2-1, with TRBD2 identical over 14 bases. V lost 0 bases to trimming and J lost 8 bases; unmatched junction nucleotides: 3. The CDR3 is 16 residues long. CDR1 MGHRA and CDR2 YSYEKL come from the germline V gene. The CDR3 coding sequence is TGCGCCAGCAGCCAAGATCGACTAGCGGGAGGGTATGAGCAGTTCTTC. It encodes CASSQDRLAGGYEQFF.

The chain has TRBV19 and TRBJ2-3; 7 bases align to TRBD1. Germline lookup yields CDR1 LNHDA and CDR2 SQIVND (reference sequence). This CDR3 is built from 16 residues. V shed 3 bases and J 1 base; nucleotides not matched to a gene: 7. This CDR3 reads CASSIVETGGTDTQYF. For the CDR3, the DNA is TGTGCCAGTAGTATCGTCGAAACAGGGGGCACAGATACGCAGTATTTT.

The V call is TRBV6-6, the J call TRBJ2-5; 7 positions match TRBD2. Germline CDR1 and CDR2: MNHNY and SVGAGI (reference sequence). The V segment lost 4 bases and the J segment 9 bases; nucleotides outside the gene matches: 17. This CDR3 has 16 amino acids. The CDR3 DNA sequence: TGTGCCAGCAGTTCCCGATCAAGCGGGGCCTATGATCCCCAGTACTTC. This encodes CASSSRSSGAYDPQYF.

The V call is TRBV7-3, the J call TRBJ2-7; TRBD2 matches at 13 bases. Germline V CDR1 and CDR2: SGHTA, FQGTGA. The CDR3 has 15 residues. V dropped 2 bases and J dropped 5; count of bases not matched to a gene: 3. In nucleotides, the CDR3 is TGTGCCAGCAGCTTAGGGACTAGCGGGACACACGAGCAGTACTTC. This translates into CASSLGTSGTHEQYF.

The chain joins TRBV29-1 to TRBJ2-7, with TRBD2 matching over 8 bases. J gave up 6 bases and V 4 bases, and 17 bases lay outside the gene matches. CDR1 and CDR2 (germline): SQVTM, ANQGSEA. The CDR3 is 16 amino acids. The CDR3 nucleotides are TGCAGCGTTGTGCTGGAGCGGCGGCGGGAGGTGGGCGAGCAGTACTTC. It yields the protein CSVVLERRREVGEQYF.

Only a few counts were recorded for this clone. The rearrangement uses TRBV28 and TRBJ1-6, with D possibly being TRBD1 (6 bases). The germline V gene has CDR1 MDHEN and CDR2 SYDVKM. Trimming stripped 5 bases from V and 10 bases from J, with 15 bases between. The CDR3 contains 14 residues. The CDR3 region has the DNA TGTGCCAGCAGTCCCACAGGGTCGGGGTCACCCCTCCACTTT. This codes for CASSPTGSGSPLHF.